The rows below give T cell receptor beta chains drawn from one sample of a study of control samples from healthy donors and cancer patients. The method was immunoSEQ multiplex PCR; TCRdb's version includes in-frame clones alone and lacks a portion of them. The sample holds just under 75,000 clones, more than 75% seen once. Sequencing used blood. The receptors derive from a woman aged 45-65 years in good health. The CDR3 runs from the conserved cysteine through the conserved F or W. D genes are given only for firm matches. A clone size is listed for some rows: how often the clone was seen (once, few, many), or a class if it is expanded.

j_gene | v_gene | abundance | d_gene | CDR3aa | CDR3nt
TRBJ2-7 | TRBV6-5 | . | . | CASSYSPGHYYEQYF | TGTGCCAGCAGTTACTCGCCAGGGCACTACTACGAGCAGTACTTC
TRBJ1-2 | TRBV15 | . | TRBD1 | CATSRDLTGDGYTF | TGTGCCACCAGCAGAGATTTGACAGGGGATGGCTACACCTTC
TRBJ1-1 | TRBV19 | . | . | CASSINSNTEAFF | TGTGCCAGTAGTATTAACAGTAACACTGAAGCTTTCTTT
TRBJ1-3 | TRBV30 | . | TRBD1 | CAWQTGGAGNTIYF | TGTGCCTGGCAGACAGGGGGCGCCGGAAACACCATATATTTT
TRBJ2-7 | TRBV7-2 | . | TRBD1 | CASSRISLGQGRMYF | TGTGCCAGCAGCCGGATCTCCCTAGGACAGGGGAGGATGTACTTC
TRBJ2-7 | TRBV11-2 | . | . | CASSLGRLGVYEQYF | TGTGCCAGCAGCTTAGGTCGGTTAGGGGTCTACGAGCAGTACTTC
TRBJ1-5 | TRBV5-1 | . | . | CASSLGSNQPQHF | TGCGCCAGCAGCCTGGGTAGCAATCAGCCCCAGCATTTT
TRBJ2-3 | TRBV19 | . | TRBD2 | CASSIGGARDTQYF | TGTGCCAGTAGTATCGGGGGGGCGAGAGATACGCAGTATTTT
TRBJ1-5 | TRBV28 | . | TRBD1 | CASSSTGGMGNQPQHF | TGTGCCAGCAGTTCCACAGGGGGCATGGGCAATCAGCCCCAGCATTTT
TRBJ2-7 | TRBV2 | . | . | CASTPSYEQYF | TGTGCCAGCACCCCATCCTACGAGCAGTACTTC
TRBJ1-5 | TRBV6-5 | . | . | CASSDSNQPQHF | TGTGCCAGCAGCGATAGCAATCAGCCCCAGCATTTT
TRBJ1-2 | TRBV19 | . | TRBD1 | CASSIQGQGYGYTF | TGTGCCAGTAGTATCCAAGGACAGGGCTATGGCTACACCTTC
TRBJ2-3 | TRBV12-3/TRBV12-4 | . | . | CASSFAPGDTQYF | TGTGCCAGCAGTTTCGCCCCTGGAGATACGCAGTATTTT
TRBJ2-3 | TRBV29-1 | . | TRBD2 | CSGKPGLHTQYF | TGCAGCGGAAAACCGGGACTACATACGCAGTATTTT
TRBJ2-5 | TRBV7-3 | . | . | CASSHPSPQETQYF | TGTGCCAGCAGTCACCCAAGTCCCCAGGAGACCCAGTACTTC
TRBJ1-6 | TRBV27 | . | TRBD1 | CASRFGQANSPLHF | TGTGCCAGCAGATTTGGACAGGCGAATTCACCCCTCCACTTT
TRBJ1-5 | TRBV19 | . | . | CASSIGQNQPQHF | TGTGCCAGTAGTATCGGCCAAAATCAGCCCCAGCATTTT
TRBJ2-5 | TRBV11-2 | . | TRBD2 | CASSTSPPGTSLRQETQYF | TGTGCCAGCAGCACCTCCCCCCCCGGGACTAGCTTAAGGCAAGAGACCCAGTACTTC
TRBJ2-1 | TRBV21-1 | . | . | CASSREGANEQFF | TGTGCCAGCAGCAGGGAGGGGGCCAATGAGCAGTTCTTC
TRBJ1-5 | TRBV5-5 | . | . | CASRRTQGENQPQHF | TGTGCCAGCCGCCGGACACAGGGTGAGAATCAGCCCCAGCATTTT
TRBJ2-5 | TRBV6-5 | . | . | CASSYLRWETQYF | TGTGCCAGCAGTTACCTCCGGTGGGAGACCCAGTACTTC
TRBJ2-3 | TRBV2 | . | . | CAISQGATQYF | TGTGCCATATCACAGGGCGCTACGCAGTATTTT
TRBJ2-7 | TRBV2 | . | . | CASGGGRTYEQYF | TGTGCCAGCGGGGGCGGCAGGACCTACGAGCAGTACTTC
TRBJ2-7 | TRBV7-9 | . | TRBD2 | CASSYSGRAGLNEQYF | TGTGCCAGCAGCTATAGCGGGAGGGCCGGGTTAAACGAGCAGTACTTC
TRBJ2-1 | TRBV24-1 | . | TRBD1 | CATSDIVGGQGSHEQFF | TGTGCCACCAGTGATATCGTAGGGGGACAGGGGAGTCATGAGCAGTTCTTC
TRBJ2-3 | TRBV19 | . | TRBD1 | CASSIGFGQGDTQYF | TGTGCCAGTAGTATAGGATTTGGACAGGGGGATACGCAGTATTTT
TRBJ2-6 | TRBV18 | . | . | CASSQGGSGANVLTF | TGTGCCAGCTCACAGGGGGGCTCTGGGGCCAACGTCCTGACTTTC
TRBJ1-2 | TRBV6-2/TRBV6-3 | . | . | CASSYGFQGFGGYTF | TGTGCCAGCAGTTACGGATTCCAGGGGTTTGGTGGCTACACCTTC
TRBJ1-1 | TRBV19 | once | . | CASSIQGNTEAFF | TGTGCCAGTAGTATACAGGGTAACACTGAAGCTTTCTTT
TRBJ1-2 | TRBV2 | . | TRBD1 | CASSGTGGNYGYTF | TGTGCCAGCTCAGGAACAGGGGGTAACTATGGCTACACCTTC
TRBJ1-4 | TRBV5-1 | . | TRBD1 | CASSPLRETGLEKLFF | TGCGCCAGCAGCCCTCTGAGGGAGACAGGGCTTGAAAAACTGTTTTTT
TRBJ2-1 | TRBV5-1 | . | . | CASSSKGNEQFF | TGCGCCAGCAGCTCGAAGGGCAATGAGCAGTTCTTC
TRBJ2-2 | TRBV11-3 | few | . | CASSPGGELFF | TGTGCCAGCAGCCCGGGAGGGGAGCTGTTTTTT
TRBJ2-1 | TRBV27 | . | . | CASSFLDSGPGGLNEQFF | TGTGCCAGCAGTTTTTTGGATAGCGGGCCAGGGGGCCTCAATGAGCAGTTCTTC
TRBJ1-5 | TRBV19 | . | TRBD1 | CASSTWDRYSNQPQHF | TGTGCCAGTAGTACGTGGGACAGATATAGCAATCAGCCCCAGCATTTT
TRBJ1-3 | TRBV6-5 | once | . | CASSYSRGRGNTIYF | TGTGCCAGCAGTTACTCGCGGGGGCGCGGAAACACCATATATTTT
TRBJ1-2 | TRBV27 | . | . | CASSPTRWVRNYGYTF | TGTGCCAGCAGTCCAACTCGGTGGGTTCGCAACTATGGCTACACCTTC
TRBJ2-7 | TRBV5-1 | . | . | CASSDGAEQYF | TGCGCCAGCAGCGATGGGGCCGAGCAGTACTTC
TRBJ1-5 | TRBV24-1 | . | TRBD1 | CASLDRGSNQPQHF | TGTGCCAGTTTGGACAGGGGTAGCAATCAGCCCCAGCATTTT
TRBJ1-6 | TRBV27 | . | TRBD1 | CASSLARTGGINSPLHF | TGTGCCAGCAGTTTAGCGAGGACAGGGGGCATTAATTCACCCCTCCACTTT
TRBJ1-2 | TRBV10-2 | once | TRBD1 | CASSEGTDYGYTF | TGCGCCAGCAGTGAAGGGACAGACTATGGCTACACCTTC
TRBJ1-6 | TRBV7-6 | . | TRBD1 | CASSSDRGNSPLHF | TGTGCCAGCAGCTCAGACAGGGGGAACTCACCCCTCCACTTT
TRBJ1-3 | TRBV28 | . | TRBD1 | CASSLTADRGNTIYF | TGTGCCAGCAGTTTAACGGCGGACAGGGGAAACACCATATATTTT
TRBJ1-4 | TRBV6-1 | . | . | CASSANEKLFF | TGTGCCAGCAGTGCAAATGAAAAACTGTTTTTT
TRBJ2-4 | TRBV19 | . | TRBD2 | CASSIVGAGGTKNIQYF | TGTGCCAGTAGTATCGTGGGGGCGGGAGGAACCAAAAACATTCAGTACTTC